Shown below are 15 T cell receptor beta chains from a single sample sequenced in a study of cytomegalovirus exposure and HLA in healthy donors. The PCR ran on 60 Vbeta and 13 Jbeta primers. Generated by immunoSEQ multiplex PCR, the TCRdb table keeps only in-frame clones and is missing some. The data contain around 45,000 clones, around 56% of them seen just once; the ten biggest clones take up about 6.3%. Material: PBMCs. The receptors were sampled from a man in his fifties or sixties in good health and CMV-seronegative.

DNA for the CDR3: TGTGCCACCAGCAGAGATACAGTTGCGGGGGAGCAGTACTTC. Translating gives CATSRDTVAGEQYF. The gene calls are TRBV15 and TRBJ2-7; the D gene is possibly TRBD2 (6 bases). Germline lookup yields CDR1 LNHNV and CDR2 YYDKDF (reference sequence). CDR3 length equals 14 residues. V lost 0 bases and J 7 bases, leaving 13 bases between the germline ends.

The chain is built from TRBV18 and TRBJ2-7; 7 bases align to TRBD1. CDR3 size: 13 residues. Germline CDR1 KGHSH, CDR2 LQKENI. J gave up 5 bases and V 2 bases, and 3 bases lay outside the gene matches. This CDR3 reads CASSPTQGDEQYF. The CDR3 nucleotides are TGTGCCAGCTCACCAACTCAGGGGGACGAGCAGTACTTC.

The chain recombines TRBV5-4 with TRBJ2-2; D is possibly TRBD1 (6 bases). Germline-derived CDR1 and CDR2 are SGHNT and YYREEE (reference sequence). This CDR3 comprises 15 residues. With 6 bases removed from V and 2 bases from J, the gap between germline ends came to 14 bases. The CDR3 protein is CASTLGQTNTGELFF. The CDR3 bases are TGTGCCAGCACCTTAGGACAGACAAACACCGGGGAGCTGTTTTTT. Full variable domain (remainder filled in from reference TRBV5-4 and TRBJ2-2): ETGVTQSPTHLIKTRGQQVTLRCSSQSGHNTVSWYQQALGQGPQFIFQYYREEENGRGNFPPRFSGLQFPNYSSELNVNALELDDSALYLCASTLGQTNTGELFFGEGSRLTVL.

The CDR3 loop reads CASREGLAGGYEQYF. CDR3 bases: TGTGCCAGCAGAGAGGGACTAGCGGGAGGGTACGAGCAGTACTTC. V usage is TRBV28 and J usage is TRBJ2-7; TRBD2 aligns across 16 bases. This CDR3 has 15 residues. V trimming: 6 bases; J trimming: 4 bases; junction bases outside the gene matches: 3. CDR1 and CDR2 (germline): MDHEN, SYDVKM.

This clone was seen more than once but under ten times. The chain links TRBV5-1 to TRBJ2-7, with TRBD2 matching 10 bases. V lost 4 bases to trimming and J lost 0 bases; unmatched junction nucleotides: 1. CDR1 and CDR2 from the germline V gene are SGHRS and YFSETQ. CDR3 length: 14 amino acids. This CDR3 reads CASSPSGSSYEQYF. CDR3 DNA sequence: TGCGCCAGCAGCCCTAGCGGGAGCTCCTACGAGCAGTACTTC.

This clone was observed a few times. This chain uses TRBV2 with TRBJ2-1, with 8 bases that match TRBD1. CDR3 length: 16 residues. V was clipped by 2 bases and J by 7 bases; unmatched bases: 10. Per germline, CDR1 SNHLY and CDR2 FYNNEI. CDR3 in DNA: TGTGCCAGCAGTGAATGGGGCAGGGGGCTCGGGAATGAGCAGTTCTTC. Its protein is CASSEWGRGLGNEQFF.

This clone turned up a few times. This chain joins TRBV7-2 and TRBJ2-5; weak D call: TRBD2 (6 bases). The germline CDR1 and CDR2 sequences are SGHTA and FQGNSA. The CDR3 runs 13 residues. Trimming cost V 6 bases and J 5 bases, with 13 bases left between them. Here the CDR3 DNA reads TGTGCCAGCAGGGGACGGGGAGGCGAGACCCAGTACTTC. Amino acids: CASRGRGGETQYF. Drawing the rest from reference TRBV7-2 and TRBJ2-5, the complete variable domain is GAGVSQSPSNKVTEKGKDVELRCDPISGHTALYWYRQSLGQGLEFLIYFQGNSAPDKSGLPSDRFSAERTGGSVSTLTIQRTQQEDSAVYLCASRGRGGETQYFGPGTRLLVL.

This clone was seen just once. Different DNA sequences within this sample yield the same CDR3. The chain combines TRBV7-9 with TRBJ1-5, with a possible D match to TRBD1 (5 bases). Germline V gene data show CDR1 as SEHNR and CDR2 as FQNEAQ (reference sequence). Deletions cut 1 base from V and 1 base from J, with 5 bases between. The CDR3 runs 14 residues. The DNA for the CDR3 is TGTGCCAGCAGCTTAGGACAGAGCAATCAGCCCCAGCATTTT. It is translated as CASSLGQSNQPQHF. The full variable domain, its missing parts supplied by reference TRBV7-9 and TRBJ1-5, is DTGVSQNPRHKITKRGQNVTFRCDPISEHNRLYWYRQTLGQGPEFLTYFQNEAQLEKSRLLSDRFSAERPKGSFSTLEIQRTEQGDSAMYLCASSLGQSNQPQHFGDGTRLSIL.

The chain is built from TRBV27 and TRBJ1-5; D is unresolved. This CDR3 has 13 amino acids. The V and J ends lost 5 bases and 5 bases respectively, with 10 bases between them. Germline CDR1 is MNHEY and CDR2 is SMNVEV (reference sequence). The CDR3 here is CASSSNSYQPQHF. Here the CDR3 DNA reads TGTGCCAGCAGTAGTAACAGCTATCAGCCCCAGCATTTT.

This clone was counted a few times. This sequence joins TRBV30 and TRBJ1-1, with 11 bases identical to TRBD1. CDR1 and CDR2 from the germline V gene are GTSNPN and SVGIG (reference sequence). The CDR3 loop spans 17 amino acids. Trimming removed 6 bases from V and 1 base from J; junction bases left unmatched: 13. CDR3 sequence: CACGPPRTGGTNTEAFF. CDR3 nucleotide sequence: TGTGCCTGTGGACCACCCAGGACAGGGGGCACGAACACTGAAGCTTTCTTT. Full variable domain (missing parts from reference TRBV30 and TRBJ1-1): SQTIHQWPATLVQPVGSPLSLECTVEGTSNPNLYWYRQAAGRGLQLLFYSVGIGQISSEVPQNLSASRPQDRQFILSSKKLLLSDSGFYLCACGPPRTGGTNTEAFFGQGTRLTVV.

This clone was detected only a few times. The chain employs TRBV5-1 and TRBJ2-1, with 8 bases lining up with TRBD1. The germline CDR1 and CDR2 sequences are SGHRS and YFSETQ. CDR3 length: 15 residues. The J segment lost 3 bases and the V segment lost 0 bases, leaving 2 bases of the junction unmatched. The CDR3 is CASSLDGTGYNEQFF. The CDR3 bases are TGCGCCAGCAGCTTGGATGGGACAGGCTACAATGAGCAGTTCTTC.

The rearrangement uses TRBV4-2 and TRBJ2-7; D may be TRBD1 (5 bases). The V and J ends lost 0 bases and 3 bases respectively, with 15 bases between them. Germline V gene lookup returns CDR1 LGHNA and CDR2 YNFKEQ. The CDR3 sequence is 16 residues long. CDR3 coding DNA: TGTGCCAGCAGCCAAGAGGGAAAGGGGTCAAGCTACGAGCAGTACTTC. It codes for CASSQEGKGSSYEQYF.

This chain uses TRBV19 with TRBJ2-7; D may be TRBD2 (5 bases). CDR1 is LNHDA, CDR2 SQIVND, per germline (reference sequence). The length of the CDR3 is 11 residues. This chain's CDR3 is CATTAGYEQYF. The CDR3 nucleotides are TGTGCTACGACCGCGGGCTACGAGCAGTACTTC.

The rearrangement links TRBV25-1 to TRBJ1-2, with 11 bases matching TRBD1. The germline CDR1 and CDR2 sequences are MGHDK and SYGVNS. The V gene end was trimmed by 4 bases and the J gene end by 7 bases; junction bases not matched to a gene: 5. This CDR3 has 14 amino acids. The CDR3 region is CASSGTGGLSGYTF. The CDR3 DNA reads as TGTGCCAGCAGTGGGACAGGGGGCCTGAGTGGCTACACCTTC.

The chain couples TRBV5-4 to TRBJ2-7, with a possible D match to TRBD2 (6 bases). In germline, CDR1 is SGHNT, CDR2 YYREEE (reference sequence). V was clipped by 3 bases and J by 3 bases, with 22 bases between them. The CDR3 is made up of 17 amino acids. The CDR3 protein is CASSSKGGQEGFYEQYF. In nucleotides, the CDR3 is TGTGCCAGCAGCTCGAAAGGTGGGCAGGAGGGGTTCTACGAGCAGTACTTC.